The clone carrying this T cell receptor beta chain rates as medium-sized. Germline values: CDR1 SGHVS, CDR2 FQNEAQ. Trimming pared 0 bases from V and 0 bases from J, leaving 9 bases between. The CDR3 sequence is 15 residues long. MiXCR was run by TCRdb on the 5' RACE reads, yielding one entry per CDR3 protein. The sample contains 50,000 to 70,000 distinct CDR3 sequences, 3.4% of which appear only once. This sample is part of a study of neurological immune-mediated disorders. This clonotype was obtained from a man aged 35-49 years with multiple sclerosis. The sample was PBMCs. J is TRBJ2-7 and V is TRBV7-8, with a possible D match to TRBD1 (5 bases). This CDR3 is CASSLAQDTSYEQYF. CDR3 DNA sequence: TGTGCCAGCAGCTTAGCGCAGGACACCTCCTACGAGCAGTACTTC. Full variable domain (remainder filled in from reference TRBV7-8 and TRBJ2-7): GAGVSQSPRYKVAKRGQDVALRCDPISGHVSLFWYQQALGQGPEFLTYFQNEAQLDKSGLPSDRFFAERPEGSVSTLKIQRTQQEDSAVYLCASSLAQDTSYEQYFGPGTRLTVT.